These T cell receptor beta chains were read from a single sample in a study of cytomegalovirus exposure and HLA in healthy donors. Data came from immunoSEQ multiplex PCR; TCRdb stores just in-frame clones and leaves some out. Among about 160,000 clones listed, roughly 84% were seen once. Sequenced sample: PBMCs. The receptor source for this set is a boy between 2 and 10 years old in good health and CMV-seronegative. Each CDR3 is given with its conserved first and last residue.

V: TRBV2; CDR3: CASSSLWGSRNEQFF
V: TRBV27; CDR3: CASSSRVSGKLFF
V: TRBV7-7; CDR3: CASSGRLGEQFF
V: TRBV12-5; CDR3: CASVQGATDTIYF
V: TRBV29-1; CDR3: CSVDSNEQFF
V: TRBV5-5; CDR3: CASSPGDGPWYGYTF
V: TRBV11-2; CDR3: CASSLDPGYYGYTF
V: TRBV5-1; CDR3: CASSLGTGGETDTQYF
V: TRBV4-2; CDR3: CASSQAVAGALETQYF
V: TRBV30; CDR3: CAWDRFYGYTF
V: TRBV6-6; CDR3: CASSYSGGSEGYEQYF
V: TRBV30; CDR3: CAWSVSGGAGANVLTF
V: TRBV30; CDR3: CAWRGGDNSPLHF
V: TRBV30; CDR3: CAWSPGTIAYNSPLHF
V: TRBV11-2; CDR3: CASSLVGTGKAFF
V: TRBV5-4; CDR3: CASSPRTGTEAFF
V: TRBV30; CDR3: CAFPDSEWGYTF
V: TRBV30; CDR3: CAWSRDRLNTEAFF
V: TRBV7-6; CDR3: CASSLYSPGLAGTYNEQFF
V: TRBV5-1; CDR3: CASSSRDRGNTEAFF
V: TRBV30; CDR3: CAWSRWTGPYGYTF
V: TRBV10-3; CDR3: CAISDRVNTEAFF
V: TRBV5-1; CDR3: CASSLIRGNTEAFF
V: TRBV4-3; CDR3: CASSRNTGGQQFF
V: TRBV7-9; CDR3: CASSLPGLAVQETQYF
V: TRBV7-3; CDR3: CASSSKTRRDCDTGELFF
V: TRBV30; CDR3: CAWRTSASYEQYF
V: TRBV11-2; CDR3: CASSFSSSGSTLNEQFF
V: TRBV6-5; CDR3: CASSRGQGNTIYF
V: TRBV5-6; CDR3: CASSLVGNNYGYTF
V: TRBV10-3; CDR3: CAISGAGGGEETQYF
V: TRBV29-1; CDR3: CSVDSGRGAFF
V: TRBV18; CDR3: CASSRDRKSTGELFF
V: TRBV21-1; CDR3: CASSKDGQGGLTLHF
V: TRBV5-4; CDR3: CASSLVGQGSTDTQYF
V: TRBV30; CDR3: CAWDGNNYGYTF
V: TRBV9; CDR3: CASSGGTGGSPYTGELFF
V: TRBV15; CDR3: CATSGATGASYEQYF
V: TRBV2; CDR3: CASRRSLLAGENNEQFF
V: TRBV15; CDR3: CATSRDPRTSGRTDTQYF
V: TRBV7-6; CDR3: CASSPSATHRQETQYF
V: TRBV5-1; CDR3: CASRDSRVLSSGELFF
V: TRBV5-5; CDR3: CASRRSGQYNSPLHF
V: TRBV30; CDR3: CAWSEGIRGTQYF
V: TRBV27; CDR3: CASSLESPGGQETQYF
V: TRBV5-8; CDR3: CASRTGGTNQPQHF